This T cell receptor (beta chain) was retrieved from a study of CD8+CD57+ T cells in acquired aplastic anemia. Overall study context: Sorted CD4+ plus CD8+ cells gave DNA averaging roughly 2.9 ug. Findings and caveats of the study: A significant difference in CD8+ Simpson's diversity between patients and controls was not found.

The V gene's germline CDR1 is DFQATT and CDR2 SNEGSKA (reference sequence). The CDR3 sequence is 14 residues long. V lost 6 bases to trimming and J lost 1 base, with 14 bases between them. Profiling that covered TCR beta VDJ and CDR3 relied on genomic DNA as its template. TCRdb reprocessed the reads with MiXCR, giving one entry per CDR3 protein. The sample has about 64,000 distinct CDR3 sequences, about 56% seen once. This clonotype was counted many times. The antigen remains undetermined. The chain carries TRBV20-1 and TRBJ2-3, with D possibly called TRBD1 or TRBD2 (6 bases each). Sequencing used sorted CD4+, CD8+, or CD8+CD57+ T cells (not recorded which) from PBMCs. This sequence originates from a human donor in good health, serving as a control. CDR3 in DNA: TGCAGTGCCATCAGAGGGGGGCGCACAGATACGCAGTATTTT. Translating gives CSAIRGGRTDTQYF.